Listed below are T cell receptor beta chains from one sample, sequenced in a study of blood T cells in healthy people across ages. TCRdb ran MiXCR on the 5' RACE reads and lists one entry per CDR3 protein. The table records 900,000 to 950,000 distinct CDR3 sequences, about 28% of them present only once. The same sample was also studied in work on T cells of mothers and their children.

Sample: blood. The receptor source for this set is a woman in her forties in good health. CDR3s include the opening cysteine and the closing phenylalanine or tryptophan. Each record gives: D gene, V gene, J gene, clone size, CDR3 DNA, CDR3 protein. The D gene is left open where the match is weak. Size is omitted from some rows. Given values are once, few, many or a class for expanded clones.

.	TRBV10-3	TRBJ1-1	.	TGTGCCATCAGCGATCAGGTATCCACTGAAGCTTTCTTT	CAISDQVSTEAFF
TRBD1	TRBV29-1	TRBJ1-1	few	TGCAGCGGCACAGGGGGAGGTGACACTGAAGCTTTCTTT	CSGTGGGDTEAFF
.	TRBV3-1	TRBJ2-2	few	TGTGCCAGCAGCCAAGTGAGGACCGGGGAGCGGTTTTTT	CASSQVRTGERFF
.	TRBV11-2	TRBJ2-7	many	TGTGCCAGCAGCCGTCTGGGTGCCTCCTACGAGCAGTACTTC	CASSRLGASYEQYF
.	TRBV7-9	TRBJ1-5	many	TGTGCCAGCAGCTTAGAGGGAAGGATCCAGCATTTT	CASSLEGRIQHF
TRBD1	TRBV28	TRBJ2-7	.	TGTGCCAGCAGTTCCATTACAACAGGGGAATCCTCCTACGAGCAGTACTTC	CASSSITTGESSYEQYF
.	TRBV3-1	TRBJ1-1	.	TGTGCCAGCAGAGATGCGGGACGTGAAGCTTTCTTT	CASRDAGREAFF
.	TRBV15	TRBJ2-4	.	TGTGCCACCAGCAGAGATCGGAACAGGGGGGGAGGAGTTGACATTCAGTACTTC	CATSRDRNRGGGVDIQYF
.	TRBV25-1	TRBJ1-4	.	TGTGCCAGCAGTGATGAACAGTTCGTGGAAAAACTGTTTTTT	CASSDEQFVEKLFF
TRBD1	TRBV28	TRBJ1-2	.	TGTGCCAGCAGTTTCCCCGGGACAGGACTAAACTATGGCTACACCTTC	CASSFPGTGLNYGYTF
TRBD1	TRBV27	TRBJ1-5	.	TGTGCCAGCAGACCCGGGACAGGGGTCGGCAATCAGCCCCAGCATTTT	CASRPGTGVGNQPQHF
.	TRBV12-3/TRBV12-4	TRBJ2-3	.	TGTGCCAGCAGTTGGGACGTGAGAGCAGATACGCAGTATTTT	CASSWDVRADTQYF
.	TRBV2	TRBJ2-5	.	TGTGCCAGCAGTGACGGGACGGATTACAATGAGCAGTACTTC	CASSDGTDYNEQYF
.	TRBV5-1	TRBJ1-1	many	TGCGCCAGCAGCTTTGGTGGGGAAGCTTTCTTT	CASSFGGEAFF
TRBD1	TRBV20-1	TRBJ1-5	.	TGCAGTGCTAGAGAGGGGACAGCTAATCAGCCCCAGCATTTT	CSAREGTANQPQHF
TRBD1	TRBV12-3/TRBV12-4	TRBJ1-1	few	TGTGCCAGCAGCCGGACAGGAGGTGACACTGAAGCTTTCTTT	CASSRTGGDTEAFF
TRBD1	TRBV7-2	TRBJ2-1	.	TGTGCCAGCAGCTTAGGACAGGGGTGGGGGAATGAGCAGTTCTTC	CASSLGQGWGNEQFF
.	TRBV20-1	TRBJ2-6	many	TGCAGTGCCCGAAGAGCTGGGGCCAACGTCCTGACTTTC	CSARRAGANVLTF
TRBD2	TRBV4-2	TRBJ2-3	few	TGTGCCAGCAGCCATCTCTCCGAAGGACTAGCGGCCTATAGCACAGATACGCAGTATTTT	CASSHLSEGLAAYSTDTQYF
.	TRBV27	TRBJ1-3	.	TGTGCCAGCAGTCTATCCCCGCGCCGAAACACCATATATTTT	CASSLSPRRNTIYF
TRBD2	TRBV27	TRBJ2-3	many	TGTGCCAGCAGTTCCCTTGGCGGGAGCCCCCACGATACGCAGTATTTT	CASSSLGGSPHDTQYF
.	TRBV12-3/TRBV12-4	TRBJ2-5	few	TGTGCCAGCAGTTTCAGGGACCCGTACCAAGAGACCCAGTACTTC	CASSFRDPYQETQYF
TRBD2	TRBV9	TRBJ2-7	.	TGTGCCAGCAGCCCCACCAGTACCGGGGGGGACGAGCAGTACTTC	CASSPTSTGGDEQYF
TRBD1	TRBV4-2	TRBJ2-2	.	TGTGCCAGCAGCCAGGAATACCGGGACAGGGGGCGCGGGGAGCTGTTTTTT	CASSQEYRDRGRGELFF
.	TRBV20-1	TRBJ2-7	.	TGCAGTGCTCCCCGGGGCGATAAGTTATACCGCTCCTACAATGAGCAGTACTTC	CSAPRGDKLYRSYNEQYF
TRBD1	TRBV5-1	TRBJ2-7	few	TGCGCCAGCATGGCAGGGGGCAACTACGAGCAGTACTTC	CASMAGGNYEQYF
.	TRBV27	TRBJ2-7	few	TGTGCCAGCAGTTTAGGGGCAGGGATAACCTACGAGCAGTACTTC	CASSLGAGITYEQYF
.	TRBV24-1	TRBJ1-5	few	TGTGCCACCAGTGACGGGACTGTTCGGCCCCAGCATTTT	CATSDGTVRPQHF
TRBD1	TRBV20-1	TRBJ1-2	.	TGCAGTGCTGGGGACAGGAGGGACTATGGCTACACCTTC	CSAGDRRDYGYTF
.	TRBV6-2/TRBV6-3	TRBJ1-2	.	TGTGCCAGCAGTGCCAACCCGGGGAAGAGGAGAGATAACTATGGCTACACCTTC	CASSANPGKRRDNYGYTF
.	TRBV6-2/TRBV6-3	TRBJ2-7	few	TGTGCCAGCAGTTACCGCCCCCCGGGAACCAGGCCCATCTACGAGCAGTACTTC	CASSYRPPGTRPIYEQYF
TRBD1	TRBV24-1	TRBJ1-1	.	TGTGCCACCAGTGATTTGCAGGGGGGTGAAGCTTTCTTT	CATSDLQGGEAFF
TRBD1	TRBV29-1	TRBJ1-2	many	TGCAGCGTTGTTGGACAGGGGTTATGGGGCTACACCTTC	CSVVGQGLWGYTF
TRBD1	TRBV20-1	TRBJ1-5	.	TGCAGTGCTGAGGACAGGGGGATCGGTCAGCCCCAGCATTTT	CSAEDRGIGQPQHF
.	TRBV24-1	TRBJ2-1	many	TGTGCCACCAGTGACCATGGGACGGAGCAGTTCTTC	CATSDHGTEQFF
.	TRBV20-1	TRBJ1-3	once	TGCAGTGCTAGAGATCTACAGTTCGGAAACACCATATATTTT	CSARDLQFGNTIYF
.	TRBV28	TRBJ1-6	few	TGTGCCAGCAGTTTATTTCTTCCGCCCCTCCACTTT	CASSLFLPPLHF
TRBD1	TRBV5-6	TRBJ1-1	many	TGTGCCAGCAGCCCGGACAGGGGGTGGGGGACAACTTTCTTT	CASSPDRGWGTTFF
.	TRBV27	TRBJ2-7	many	TGTGCCAGCAGTTTAGGGGCTAGACTTTCCGAGCAGTACTTC	CASSLGARLSEQYF
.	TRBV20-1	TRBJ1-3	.	TGCAGTGCTAGACAGGGAAGCTCTGGAAACACCATATATTTT	CSARQGSSGNTIYF
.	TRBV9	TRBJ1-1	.	TGTGCCAGCACTCTGACAGAGATGGTGAACACTGAAGCTTTCTTT	CASTLTEMVNTEAFF